These T cell receptor beta chains were read from a single sample in a study of radiotherapy plus CTLA-4 blockade in lung cancer. Clones were sequenced by immunoSEQ multiplex PCR, and TCRdb holds only the in-frame ones, with some missing. The table shows tens of thousands of clones, with almost 85% occurring only once. The material sequenced was peripheral blood, taken from a patient treated with radiotherapy plus ipilimumab. These receptors originate from a human donor with non-small cell lung cancer whose response to radiotherapy plus ipilimumab could not be evaluated. Each CDR3 is given with its conserved first and last residue. D genes are given only for firm matches. Clone size, where shown, is once, few, many, or a class for clones that have expanded.

J	D	size	V	CDR3	DNA
TRBJ2-6	TRBD1	.	TRBV5-1	CASSAALDRGGANVLTF	TGCGCCAGCAGCGCGGCACTAGACAGGGGCGGGGCCAACGTCCTGACTTTC
TRBJ2-5	TRBD2	.	TRBV9	CASSATSGRGETQYF	TGTGCCAGCAGTGCAACTAGCGGGAGGGGGGAGACCCAGTACTTC
TRBJ1-2	.	.	TRBV29-1	CSAAIGRGGGYTF	TGCAGCGCCGCTATCGGGCGGGGGGGTGGCTACACCTTC
TRBJ2-2	TRBD2	few	TRBV4-1	CASSQDLREGLWDGELFF	TGCGCCAGCAGCCAAGATTTGCGGGAGGGCCTATGGGACGGGGAGCTGTTTTTT
TRBJ2-7	TRBD1	.	TRBV5-3	CARSLPGQVTYEQYF	TGTGCCAGAAGCCTCCCGGGACAGGTGACCTACGAGCAGTACTTC
TRBJ2-3	.	once	TRBV11-3	CASSLEGGAAADTQYF	TGTGCCAGCAGCTTAGAAGGAGGGGCCGCAGCGGATACGCAGTATTTT
TRBJ1-5	.	.	TRBV19	CASSARGSNQPQHF	TGTGCCAGTAGCGCCAGGGGTAGCAATCAGCCCCAGCATTTT
TRBJ2-7	TRBD1	.	TRBV23-1	CASTQGDRPYEQYF	TGCGCCAGCACCCAGGGGGACAGACCCTACGAGCAGTACTTC
TRBJ2-1	TRBD2	.	TRBV19	CASSIDFGGNYYNEQFF	TGTGCCAGTAGTATTGATTTCGGGGGGAACTACTACAATGAGCAGTTCTTC
TRBJ2-2	TRBD2	.	TRBV5-1	CASSFLAGGSGTGELFF	TGCGCCAGCAGTTTTCTAGCGGGAGGTTCGGGAACCGGGGAGCTGTTTTTT
TRBJ1-4	TRBD1	.	TRBV28	CASRERGGTNEKLFF	TGTGCCAGCAGAGAGAGAGGGGGCACTAATGAAAAACTGTTTTTT
TRBJ2-4	.	.	TRBV11-2	CASSPGQGGGIQYF	TGTGCCAGCAGCCCTGGACAGGGCGGGGGCATTCAGTACTTC
TRBJ2-3	.	.	TRBV7-2	CASSLAGGATDTQYF	TGTGCCAGCAGCTTAGCGGGGGGGGCCACAGATACGCAGTATTTT
TRBJ2-1	TRBD2	.	TRBV6-4	CASSNYPLAGNEQFF	TGTGCCAGCAGTAACTACCCCTTAGCGGGCAATGAGCAGTTCTTC
TRBJ1-1	.	.	TRBV28	CASRGRAVWYTEAFF	TGTGCCAGCAGGGGCAGGGCGGTATGGTACACTGAAGCTTTCTTT
TRBJ1-5	.	.	TRBV6-1	CASSEGPLNQPQHF	TGTGCCAGCAGTGAAGGTCCCCTCAATCAGCCCCAGCATTTT
TRBJ2-1	.	once	TRBV25-1	CASSYSNEQFF	TGTGCCAGCAGTTATAGCAATGAGCAGTTCTTC
TRBJ2-7	TRBD1	.	TRBV27	CASSRNSGTAGAYEQYF	TGTGCCAGCAGTCGCAACTCCGGGACAGCCGGGGCCTACGAGCAGTACTTC
TRBJ2-1	TRBD2	.	TRBV4-2	CASSQLAETYNEQFF	TGTGCCAGCAGCCAACTAGCGGAGACCTACAATGAGCAGTTCTTC
TRBJ1-5	.	.	TRBV7-9	CASSLILGGPQHF	TGTGCCAGCAGCTTAATTTTGGGGGGGCCCCAGCATTTT
TRBJ1-1	.	.	TRBV4-1	CASSNPDRSNTEAFF	TGCGCCAGCAGCAACCCGGACAGATCGAACACTGAAGCTTTCTTT
TRBJ2-3	TRBD2	.	TRBV27	CASSRRGPSGRATDTQYF	TGTGCCAGCAGCCGCCGGGGGCCTAGCGGGAGGGCCACAGATACGCAGTATTTT
TRBJ2-3	TRBD2	.	TRBV19	CASRGLAGFTDTQYF	TGTGCCAGTAGAGGACTAGCGGGGTTCACAGATACGCAGTATTTT
TRBJ1-1	.	.	TRBV6-5	CASSERQSNTEAFF	TGTGCCAGCAGTGAAAGACAGTCCAACACTGAAGCTTTCTTT
TRBJ2-2	TRBD1	.	TRBV5-1	CASSFLTGDTGELFF	TGCGCCAGCAGCTTCTTGACAGGGGACACCGGGGAGCTGTTTTTT
TRBJ1-5	.	.	TRBV4-1	CASSPDGQGYQPQHF	TGCGCCAGCAGCCCAGACGGACAAGGCTATCAGCCCCAGCATTTT
TRBJ2-1	.	.	TRBV4-3	CASSQILSTYNEQFF	TGCGCCAGCAGCCAGATACTATCTACCTACAATGAGCAGTTCTTC
TRBJ2-7	TRBD2	.	TRBV5-1	CASSSQASGSTEQYF	TGCGCCAGCAGCTCCCAGGCTAGCGGGAGCACCGAGCAGTACTTC
TRBJ2-1	TRBD2	.	TRBV19	CASKSGGSSYNEQFF	TGTGCCAGTAAAAGTGGCGGGAGCTCCTACAATGAGCAGTTCTTC
TRBJ2-3	.	.	TRBV7-2	CASSEQADTQYF	TGTGCCAGCAGCGAACAAGCAGATACGCAGTATTTT
TRBJ2-1	TRBD2	.	TRBV25-1	CASSELSGTSYNEQFF	TGTGCCAGCAGTGAATTAAGCGGGACGTCCTACAATGAGCAGTTCTTC
TRBJ2-5	.	.	TRBV28	CASRETTVEETQYF	TGTGCCAGCAGAGAAACGACTGTTGAAGAGACCCAGTACTTC
TRBJ1-2	.	.	TRBV19	CASSIVPGDYGYTF	TGTGCCAGTAGTATAGTCCCAGGGGACTATGGCTACACCTTC